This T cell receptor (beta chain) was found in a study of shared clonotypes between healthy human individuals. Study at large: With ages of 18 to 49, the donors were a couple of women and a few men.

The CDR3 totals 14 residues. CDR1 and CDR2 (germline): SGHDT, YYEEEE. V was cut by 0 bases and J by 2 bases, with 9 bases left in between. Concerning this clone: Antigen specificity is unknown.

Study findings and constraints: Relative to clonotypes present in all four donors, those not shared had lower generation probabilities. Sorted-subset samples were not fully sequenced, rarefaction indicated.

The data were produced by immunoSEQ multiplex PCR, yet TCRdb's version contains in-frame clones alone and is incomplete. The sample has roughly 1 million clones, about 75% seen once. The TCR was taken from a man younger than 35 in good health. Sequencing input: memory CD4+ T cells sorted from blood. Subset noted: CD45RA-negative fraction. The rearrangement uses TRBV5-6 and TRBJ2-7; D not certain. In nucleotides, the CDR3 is TGTGCCAGCAGCTTGGGTGGGATTACCTACGAGCAGTACTTC. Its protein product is CASSLGGITYEQYF.